This T cell receptor (beta chain) was sequenced during a study of cytomegalovirus exposure and HLA in healthy donors. Notes on the study in general: Accurate HLA-A and HLA-B prediction from TCR beta sequences was reported for most subjects.

Whereas donors were nominally healthy upon sampling, unrecorded immune exposures were probable. For this clone: Its target is not known.

The PCR was carried out with 60 Vbeta primers and 13 Jbeta primers. Generated by immunoSEQ multiplex PCR, the TCRdb table keeps only in-frame clones and is missing some. The sample shows roughly 230,000 clones, about 85% of them seen only once. The germline V and J ends were trimmed by 2 bases and 3 bases, with 7 bases remaining between them. The germline V gene encodes CDR1 SGHRS and CDR2 YFSETQ. This CDR3 spans 13 amino acids. This TCR derives from a girl aged 2-10 years in good health and CMV-seronegative. The sample comprised PBMCs. V is TRBV5-1 and J is TRBJ2-3; no clear D. The CDR3 region is CASSFSYTDTQYF. In DNA form, the CDR3 reads TGCGCCAGCAGCTTCTCTTATACAGATACGCAGTATTTT.